This T cell receptor beta chain was captured by sequencing in a study of blood T cells in healthy people across ages. With a J-beta primer mix and a sample-barcoded 5' primer, a second PCR ran about 7 to 12 cycles. Tagging of each cDNA molecule was performed by a template-switch adaptor with 12 random nucleotides. Using its own MiXCR run on the 5' RACE reads, TCRdb lists one record per CDR3 protein. The profile shows about a million distinct CDR3 sequences, around 48% of them singletons. The germline V gene has CDR1 SQVTM and CDR2 ANQGSEA. Germline trimming cut 7 bases from V and 9 bases from J; bases unmatched to any gene: 4. The CDR3 covers 12 residues.

Sample: blood. This chain joins TRBV29-1 and TRBJ2-7; TRBD2 agrees at 15 bases. This TCR came from a man aged 25 to 40 in good health. In DNA form, the CDR3 reads TGCAGCGGGACTAGCGGGAGGGACGGGCAGTACTTC. It is translated as CSGTSGRDGQYF.